This T cell receptor (beta chain) is drawn from a study of T cells in Graves' hyperthyroidism and ophthalmopathy. Regarding the study as a whole: From stable hyperthyroidism, ophthalmopathy was separated by a 13 V-J model.

Patients between 18 and 65 years old had hyperthyroidism, newly diagnosed and lasting under 2 months. Fresh peripheral blood, 9.5 to 10 ml of it, supplied the PBMCs. It was RNA transcripts that yielded the amplified TCR beta CDR3 regions. With the HTBI primer set, the TCR CDR3 went through a first round of RT-PCR. Each CDR3 protein gets one entry after TCRdb re-called the multiplex PCR reads with MiXCR. This sample carries around 760,000 distinct CDR3 sequences, about 35% of them seen once, and the ten largest clones take less than 40%. Ten or more counts support this clonotype. Its target is not known. CDR1 is LNHDA, CDR2 SQIVND, per germline (reference sequence). V was trimmed by 3 bases and J by 1 base, leaving 12 bases between them. The CDR3 totals 15 residues.

The chain couples TRBV19 to TRBJ1-1; D unclear. The TCR was taken from a woman between 35 and 50 years old with Graves' hyperthyroidism. The sequenced sample was blood. DNA for the CDR3: TGTGCCAGTAGTATTCAGGATCGGGGGAACACTGAAGCTTTCTTT. Its protein is CASSIQDRGNTEAFF.